Detailed here is one T cell receptor (beta chain). What it recognizes is unknown. The data were taken from a study of cytomegalovirus exposure and HLA in healthy donors. Whereas donors were nominally healthy upon sampling, unrecorded immune exposures were probable. The PCR used 60 Vbeta and 13 Jbeta primers. The assay was immunoSEQ multiplex PCR, and TCRdb's table has in-frame clones only and misses some. The sample carries approximately 170,000 clones, around 77% recorded once. Study-level points and caveats: The study flagged some 170 TCR beta chains as cytomegalovirus-associated. HLA alleles were associated with fewer than 20,000 TCR beta sequences in a later analysis at 0.05 false discovery rate.

Trimming removed 11 bases from V and 7 bases from J; junction bases left unmatched: 17. The CDR3 runs 16 residues. Germline V gene sequence: CDR1 MNHEY, CDR2 SMNVEV (reference sequence). J is TRBJ1-4 and V is TRBV27, with 9 nucleotides matching TRBD1. Sequenced material: PBMCs. The sequence came from a man aged 40-55 years in good health and CMV-seronegative. The CDR3 bases are TGTGCCTCGGCCAACAGGGGGCCGTCGCGCCTTGAAAAACTGTTTTTT. This codes for CASANRGPSRLEKLFF.